This TCR beta chain was obtained from a study of TIL therapy for anti-PD-1-resistant metastatic lung cancer (dated by TCRdb to 2020 to 2022). Concerning the study at large: Tumors were harvested before any PD-1/PD-L1 blockade; patients then received nivolumab, and those progressing received lymphodepletion, expanded TIL infusion and IL-2. Enrolled patients had a median age of around 56 years (range 38-75) and a median tumor PD-L1 proportion score of less than 7.5%. Most of the cohort had lung adenocarcinoma, including a few EGFR-mutant tumors and two ALK-rearranged tumors, and half of the patients were either current or former smokers. Across the cohort, whole-exome sequencing showed a median non-synonymous tumor mutation burden of roughly 1.5 mutations per megabase. Clonotypes were tracked across tumor, expanded TIL product and serial blood samples by T cell receptor beta sequencing of tumor and peripheral blood. Results and caveats for the whole study, not just this receptor: The cohort was highly selected, with more treatment-naive, never-smoker and oncogene-addicted patients than typical, limiting generalizability. Clonotypes from the infused TIL partially replaced the baseline peripheral repertoire and then declined over months, and persistence showed no apparent association with response. The study protocol defined all tumor marker inferences as exploratory.

In regard to this clone: What antigen it recognizes has not been identified. It has no much larger one-base neighbor in the sample; base qualities were not kept.

CDR1 SGHDT and CDR2 YYEEEE are derived from the germline V gene. Reading from cysteine to phenylalanine, the CDR3 counts 15 amino acids. Only the CDR3 DNA is retained, 45 bases long and in frame from the first base. Deletion took 6 bases off V and 2 bases off J, with a span of 14 bases between the germline ends. This sample's time point label indicates: pre-treatment sample, taken before nivolumab and TIL therapy. A phase I trial run at two centers enrolled adults with stage 4 NSCLC between late 2017 and January 2020. Samples were obtained from a single-arm, open-label phase I trial in which tumor-infiltrating lymphocyte therapy with nivolumab was evaluated in advanced non-small cell lung cancer. Mononuclear cells from blood collected in EDTA tubes were isolated on a Ficoll gradient and snap-frozen as pellets, and DNA was then extracted using a Qiagen mini-prep kit. The immunoSEQ v3 hsTCRB kit was used to amplify TCR beta CDR3 regions from genomic DNA through bias-controlled multiplex PCR. TCR libraries were sequenced on an Illumina NextSeq 500 to 1.5 million to 2 million read pairs for survey level or about 5-6.5 million for deep level. In the original analysis: Clonality was reported by immunoSEQ Analyzer software, which also assigned V, D and J genes and filtered out non-productive sequences. Repertoires were compared by productive Simpson clonality and by the Morisita overlap index of productive TRB rearrangements between infused TIL and blood. Absolute clonotype counts in blood were estimated by multiplying the lymphocyte count by the CD3+ fraction and by the productive frequency of the clone. TCRdb limited this immuneACCESS table to in-frame rearrangements with V and J called. A share of clones is missing; checked studies link under half to unresolved V genes, and the rest is unexplained. V and J calls and clone size come straight from that table; D and trimming were deduced from the DNA. The sample yields approximately 57,000 clones; roughly four fifths were counted once. The ten largest clones take up roughly 3% of the sample.

This chain is built from TRBV5-6 and TRBJ1-4; TRBD1 might be the D gene, on 5 matching bases. The specimen comprised blood, sampled at baseline. This clonotype was obtained from a person aged 25 to 85 with non-small cell lung cancer. The CDR3 protein: CASNSQGFTNEKLFF. At the DNA level, the sequence is TGTGCCAGCAACTCTCAGGGATTTACTAATGAAAAACTGTTTTTT.